This TCR beta chain was sequenced during a study of T cells after posttransplantation cyclophosphamide. Overall study results and limits: Donor-recipient repertoire similarity was low at 1-2 months, rising over year one. Skin or GI-infiltrating T cells shared few TRB sequences with blood.

Control samples came 1 year after myeloablative marrow transplants with methotrexate plus calcineurin inhibitor. Comments on this clone: Its specificity is unknown.

This CDR3 has 15 amino acids. CDR1 is SEHNR, CDR2 FQNEAQ, per germline (reference sequence). The V end lost 1 base, the J end lost 5 bases, and 14 bases lay between the germline ends. Using immunoSEQ multiplex PCR, the repertoire was profiled, and TCRdb retains in-frame clones only, with some absent. The data contain 3,500 to 4,000 clones, over 60% of them seen just once; the ten biggest clones take up around three fifths. V gene TRBV7-9 combines with J gene TRBJ2-5; D gene uncertain. Sequenced here: PBMCs, sampled after allogeneic stem cell transplant with calcineurin inhibitor and methotrexate. The source is a female patient in her 50s who received an allogeneic stem cell transplant from an unrelated donor, was CMV-positive, and had acute and chronic GVHD. Some T cells may be supplied by the graft donor. The CDR3 DNA follows: TGTGCCAGCAGCTTAGGCACCAGATCCGGGGAGACCCAGTACTTC. Translating gives CASSLGTRSGETQYF.